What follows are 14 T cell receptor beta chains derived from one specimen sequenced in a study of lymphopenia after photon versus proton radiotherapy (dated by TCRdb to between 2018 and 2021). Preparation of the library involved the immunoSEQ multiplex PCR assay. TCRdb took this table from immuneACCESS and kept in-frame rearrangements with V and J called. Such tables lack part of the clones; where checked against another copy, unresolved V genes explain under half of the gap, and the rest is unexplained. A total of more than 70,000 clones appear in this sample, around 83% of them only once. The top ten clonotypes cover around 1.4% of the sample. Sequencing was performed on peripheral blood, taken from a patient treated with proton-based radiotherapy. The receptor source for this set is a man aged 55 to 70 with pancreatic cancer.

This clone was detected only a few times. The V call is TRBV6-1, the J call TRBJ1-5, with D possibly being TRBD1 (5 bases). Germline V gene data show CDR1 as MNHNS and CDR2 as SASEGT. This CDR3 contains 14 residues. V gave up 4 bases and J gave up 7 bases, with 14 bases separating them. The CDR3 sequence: CASSAAAGSQPQHF. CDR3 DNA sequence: TGTGCCAGCAGTGCCGCCGCAGGGAGCCAGCCCCAGCATTTT.

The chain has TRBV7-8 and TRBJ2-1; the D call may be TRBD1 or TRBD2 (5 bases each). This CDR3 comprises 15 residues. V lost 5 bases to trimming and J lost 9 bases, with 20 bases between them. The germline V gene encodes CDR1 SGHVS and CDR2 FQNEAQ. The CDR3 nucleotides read TGTGCCAGCAGCCCAAACCAGGGCGGGCTGGGTGAGCAGTTCTTC. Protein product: CASSPNQGGLGEQFF.

Here the CDR3 reads CATWGTGLPYEQYF. DNA for the CDR3: TGTGCCACCTGGGGGACAGGATTACCCTACGAGCAGTACTTC. V is TRBV27 and J is TRBJ2-7; the match to TRBD1 covers 8 bases. CDR1 MNHEY and CDR2 SMNVEV come from the germline V gene (reference sequence). The CDR3 is made up of 14 amino acids. Trimming cost V 10 bases and J 2 bases; bases outside gene matches: 10.

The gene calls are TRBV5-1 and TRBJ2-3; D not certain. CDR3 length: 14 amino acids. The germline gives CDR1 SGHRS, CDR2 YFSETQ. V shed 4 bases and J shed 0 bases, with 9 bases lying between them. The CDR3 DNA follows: TGCGCCAGCAGCCATGACACTAGCACAGATACGCAGTATTTT. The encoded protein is CASSHDTSTDTQYF.

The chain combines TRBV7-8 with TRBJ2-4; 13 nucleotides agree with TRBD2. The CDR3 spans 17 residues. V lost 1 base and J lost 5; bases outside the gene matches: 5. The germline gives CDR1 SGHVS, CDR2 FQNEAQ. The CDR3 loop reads CASSLELAGGPENIQYF. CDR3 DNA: TGTGCCAGCAGCTTAGAACTAGCGGGAGGGCCGGAAAACATTCAGTACTTC.

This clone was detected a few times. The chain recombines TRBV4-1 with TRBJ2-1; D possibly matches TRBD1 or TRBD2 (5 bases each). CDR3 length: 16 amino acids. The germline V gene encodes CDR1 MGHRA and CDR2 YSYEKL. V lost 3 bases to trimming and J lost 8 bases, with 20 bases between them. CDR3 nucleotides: TGCGCCAGCAGCCAGGGGGACCGCCGCCCTAGGGATGAGCAGTTCTTC. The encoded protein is CASSQGDRRPRDEQFF.

The CDR3 nucleotides read TGTGCCAGCAGTTGGAGTCCCAATCAGCCCCAGCATTTT. Translation gives CASSWSPNQPQHF. V usage is TRBV6-5 and J usage is TRBJ1-5; no clear D. The CDR3 totals 13 residues. Deletions cut 4 bases from V and 3 bases from J, with 7 bases between. Germline CDR1 reads MNHEY; CDR2 reads SVGAGI.

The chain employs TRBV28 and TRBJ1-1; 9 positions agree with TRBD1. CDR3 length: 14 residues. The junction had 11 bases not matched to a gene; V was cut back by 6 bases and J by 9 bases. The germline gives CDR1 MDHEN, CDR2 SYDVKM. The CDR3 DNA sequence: TGTGCCAGCAGACCCACTGGGAACAGGGGGCAAGCTTTCTTT. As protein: CASRPTGNRGQAFF.

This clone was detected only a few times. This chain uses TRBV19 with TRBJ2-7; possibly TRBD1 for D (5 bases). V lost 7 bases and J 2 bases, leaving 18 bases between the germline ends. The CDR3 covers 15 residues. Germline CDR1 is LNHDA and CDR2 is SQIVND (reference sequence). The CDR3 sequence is CASTPAWGQTYEQYF. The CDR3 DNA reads TGTGCCAGTACCCCGGCGTGGGGCCAAACCTACGAGCAGTACTTC.

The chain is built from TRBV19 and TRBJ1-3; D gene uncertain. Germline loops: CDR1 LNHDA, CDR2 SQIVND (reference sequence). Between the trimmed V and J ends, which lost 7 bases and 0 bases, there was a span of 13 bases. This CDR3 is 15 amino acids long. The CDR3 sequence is CASKGRKPSGNTIYF. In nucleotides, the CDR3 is TGTGCCAGTAAAGGGCGGAAACCCTCTGGAAACACCATATATTTT.

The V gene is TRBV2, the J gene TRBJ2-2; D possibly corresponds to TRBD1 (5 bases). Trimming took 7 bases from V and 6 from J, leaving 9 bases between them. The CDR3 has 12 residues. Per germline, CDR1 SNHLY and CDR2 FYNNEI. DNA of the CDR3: TGTGCCAGCAACCAGGGTTCCGGGGAGCTGTTTTTT. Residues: CASNQGSGELFF.

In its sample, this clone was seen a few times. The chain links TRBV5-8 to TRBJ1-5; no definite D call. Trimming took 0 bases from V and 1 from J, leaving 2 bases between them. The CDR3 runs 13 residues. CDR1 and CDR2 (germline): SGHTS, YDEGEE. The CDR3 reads CASSLDSNQPQHF. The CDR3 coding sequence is TGTGCCAGCAGCTTGGACAGCAATCAGCCCCAGCATTTT.

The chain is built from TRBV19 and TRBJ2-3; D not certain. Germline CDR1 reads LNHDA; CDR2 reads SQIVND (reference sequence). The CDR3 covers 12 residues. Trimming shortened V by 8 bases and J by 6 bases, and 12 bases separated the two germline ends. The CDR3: CASSAMGDTQYF. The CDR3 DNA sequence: TGTGCCAGTTCCGCTATGGGGGATACGCAGTATTTT. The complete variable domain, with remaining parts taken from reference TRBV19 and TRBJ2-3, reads DGGITQSPKYLFRKEGQNVTLSCEQNLNHDAMYWYRQDPGQGLRLIYYSQIVNDFQKGDIAEGYSVSREKKESFPLTVTSAQKNPTAFYLCASSAMGDTQYFGPGTRLTVL.

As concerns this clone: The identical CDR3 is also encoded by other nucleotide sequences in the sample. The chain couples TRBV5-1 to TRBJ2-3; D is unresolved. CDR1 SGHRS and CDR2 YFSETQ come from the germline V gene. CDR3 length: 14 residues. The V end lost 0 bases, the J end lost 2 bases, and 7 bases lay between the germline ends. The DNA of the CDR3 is TGCGCCAGCAGCTTGGGACAAGTCACAGATACGCAGTATTTT. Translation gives CASSLGQVTDTQYF. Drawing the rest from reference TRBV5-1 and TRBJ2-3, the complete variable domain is KAGVTQTPRYLIKTRGQQVTLSCSPISGHRSVSWYQQTPGQGLQFLFEYFSETQRNKGNFPGRFSGRQFSNSRSEMNVSTLELGDSALYLCASSLGQVTDTQYFGPGTRLTVL.